This record looks at one T cell receptor (beta chain) sequence and its context. This clonotype occurred many times. The antigen it recognizes is unknown. No quality values exist for individual bases; no much larger clone is one base distant. The data were taken from a study of early T cells in non-severe SARS-CoV-2 infection (dated by TCRdb to the early 2020s). Regarding the research as a whole: Bulk RNA from unsorted whole blood was used for TCR sequencing, so alpha and beta chains could not be paired. The investigation overall reported the following: VDJdb matching was skewed toward anti-spike CD8 responses and likely underestimated virus-specific expansions by missing private and CD4 specificities.

The study was a case-control design nested within a healthcare worker cohort in London, UK, with weekly nasopharyngeal swab PCR tests and blood sampling. Between 23 and 31 March 2020, the week of the UK lockdown, healthcare workers were enrolled and then followed up weekly for as long as 16 weeks. Trimming leaves V shorter by 3 bases and J shorter by 4 bases, with the junction holding 7 bases beyond the gene matches. CDR1 and CDR2 are drawn from the germline V gene (reference sequence): DFQATT, SNEGSKA. The cysteine opens and the phenylalanine closes a CDR3 of 14 amino acids. This entry keeps only the CDR3 DNA: 42 bases, framed from base 1. The library relied on 5' RACE. TCRdb names NextSeq 500 as the instrument used. In the TCR library protocol, unique molecular identifiers were attached to individual cDNA molecules to correct for PCR bias and sequencing error. Sequencing covered both TCR alpha and beta chains, and within each sample the abundances of alpha and beta sequences were tightly co-correlated. The original methods were these. Decombinator V4 was used to annotate the V gene, J gene and CDR3 of the TCR sequences. TCRs were defined as expanded if a significant change between any two time points was detected under a Poisson model with p below 0.0001. Abundances of TCRs were expressed as counts per million after normalisation to the total number of TCRs sequenced in each sample. MAIT TCRs were defined by TRAV1-2 paired with TRAJ12, TRAJ20 or TRAJ33, and iNKT TCRs by TRAV10 paired with TRAJ18. VDJdb, accessed 1 November 2021, was searched for CMV, EBV and SARS-CoV-2 annotated TCRs, excluding TCRs annotated for multiple antigens. Starting from the raw public reads, TCRdb applied fastp trimming at Q25, assembled clones with MiXCR and retained in-frame beta chains. Rows with a matching CDR3 protein are joined into one entry that keeps the most common DNA and genes. TCRdb's processing, not the authors' own work, is the source of the V and J calls. The sample contains tens of thousands of distinct CDR3 sequences, roughly 8.4% of them found a single time. Of the sample, 3% to 4% is held by the ten largest clones.

The chain is encoded by TRBV20-1 joined to TRBJ2-7; TRBD2 matches 9 bases in the middle. This clonotype was obtained from an adult who was a healthcare worker with PCR-confirmed SARS-CoV-2 infection or an uninfected control (not recorded which). The sequenced sample was whole blood. The DNA reads TGCAGTGCTAGCCTAGCGGGACCCACATACGAGCAGTACTTC. Its protein is CSASLAGPTYEQYF.